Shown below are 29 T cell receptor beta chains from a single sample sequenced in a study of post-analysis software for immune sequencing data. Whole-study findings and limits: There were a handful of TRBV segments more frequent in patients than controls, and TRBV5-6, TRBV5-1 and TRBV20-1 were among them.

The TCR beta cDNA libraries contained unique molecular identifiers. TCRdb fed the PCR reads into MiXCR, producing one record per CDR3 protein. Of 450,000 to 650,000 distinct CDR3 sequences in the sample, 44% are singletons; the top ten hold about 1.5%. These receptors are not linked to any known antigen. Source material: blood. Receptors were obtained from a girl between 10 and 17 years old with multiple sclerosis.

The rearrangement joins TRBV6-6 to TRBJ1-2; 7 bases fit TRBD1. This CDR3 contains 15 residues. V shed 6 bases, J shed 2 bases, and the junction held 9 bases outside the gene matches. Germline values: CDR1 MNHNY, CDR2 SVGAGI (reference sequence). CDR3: CASSQTGNANYGYTF. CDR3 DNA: TGTGCCAGCAGCCAGACAGGGAATGCCAACTATGGCTACACCTTC.

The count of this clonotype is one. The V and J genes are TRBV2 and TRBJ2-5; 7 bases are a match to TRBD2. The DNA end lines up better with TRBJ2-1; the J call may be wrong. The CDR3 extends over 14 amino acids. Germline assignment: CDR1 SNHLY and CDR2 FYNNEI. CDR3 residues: CASSEWAGAETQFF. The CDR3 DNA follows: TGTGCCAGCAGTGAATGGGCGGGAGCAGAGACCCAGTTCTTC.

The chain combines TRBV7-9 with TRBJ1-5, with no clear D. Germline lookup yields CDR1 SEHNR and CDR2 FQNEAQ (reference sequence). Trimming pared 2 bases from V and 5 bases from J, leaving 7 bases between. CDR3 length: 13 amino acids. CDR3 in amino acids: CASSLNADQPQHF. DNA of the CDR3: TGTGCCAGCAGCTTAAACGCGGATCAGCCCCAGCATTTT. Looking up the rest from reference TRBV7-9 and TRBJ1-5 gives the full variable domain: DTGVSQNPRHKITKRGQNVTFRCDPISEHNRLYWYRQTLGQGPEFLTYFQNEAQLEKSRLLSDRFSAERPKGSFSTLEIQRTEQGDSAMYLCASSLNADQPQHFGDGTRLSIL.

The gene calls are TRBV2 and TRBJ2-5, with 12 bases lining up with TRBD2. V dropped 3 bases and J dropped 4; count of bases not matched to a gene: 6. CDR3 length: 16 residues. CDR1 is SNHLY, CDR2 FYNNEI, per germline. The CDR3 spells CASSDGGLAGPETQYF. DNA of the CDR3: TGTGCCAGCAGTGATGGCGGACTAGCGGGGCCAGAGACCCAGTACTTC.

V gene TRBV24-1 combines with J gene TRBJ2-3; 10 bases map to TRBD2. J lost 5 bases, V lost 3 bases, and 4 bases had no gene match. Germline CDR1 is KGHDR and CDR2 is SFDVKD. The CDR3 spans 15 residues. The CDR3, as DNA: TGTGCCACCAGTGATAGTACTAGCGGGGTAGATACGCAGTATTTT. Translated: CATSDSTSGVDTQYF.

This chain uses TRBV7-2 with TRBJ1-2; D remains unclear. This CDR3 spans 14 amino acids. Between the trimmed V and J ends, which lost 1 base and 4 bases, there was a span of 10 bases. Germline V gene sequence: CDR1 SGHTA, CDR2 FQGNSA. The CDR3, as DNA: TGTGCCAGCAGCTTAGACGGCGCTAGCTATGGCTACACCTTC. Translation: CASSLDGASYGYTF.

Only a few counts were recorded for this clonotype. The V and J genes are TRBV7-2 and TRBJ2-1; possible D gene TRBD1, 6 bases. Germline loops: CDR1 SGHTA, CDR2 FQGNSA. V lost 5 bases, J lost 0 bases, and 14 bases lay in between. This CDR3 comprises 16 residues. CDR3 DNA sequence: TGTGCCAGCAGCCGTGGACAGAGCAGCTCCTACAATGAGCAGTTCTTC. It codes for CASSRGQSSSYNEQFF.

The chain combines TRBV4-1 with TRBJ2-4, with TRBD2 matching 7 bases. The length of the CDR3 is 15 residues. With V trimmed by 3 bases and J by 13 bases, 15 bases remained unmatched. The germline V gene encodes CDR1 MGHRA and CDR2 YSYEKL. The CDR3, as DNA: TGCGCCAGCAGCCACTACGCGGGAGCTGACGAATGGCAGTACTTC. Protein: CASSHYAGADEWQYF.

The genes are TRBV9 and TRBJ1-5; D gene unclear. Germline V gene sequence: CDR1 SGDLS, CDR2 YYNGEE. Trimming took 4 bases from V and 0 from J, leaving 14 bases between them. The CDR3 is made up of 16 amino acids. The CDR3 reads CASSPGGRFSNQPQHF. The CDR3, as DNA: TGTGCCAGCAGCCCTGGAGGAAGGTTTAGCAATCAGCCCCAGCATTTT.

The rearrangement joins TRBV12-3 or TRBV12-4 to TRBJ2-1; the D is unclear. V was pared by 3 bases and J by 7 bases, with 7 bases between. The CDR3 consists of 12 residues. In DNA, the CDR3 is TGTGCCAGCAGTTTTGGGCTAAATGAGCAGTTCTTC. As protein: CASSFGLNEQFF.

The chain's CDR3 is CSARSPESYGYTF. CDR3 in DNA: TGCAGTGCTAGATCGCCCGAGTCGTATGGCTACACCTTC. The chain carries TRBV20-1 and TRBJ1-2, with D uncertain. V lost 2 bases, J lost 5 bases, and 12 bases lay in between. This CDR3 is 13 amino acids long. Germline assignment: CDR1 DFQATT and CDR2 SNEGSKA (reference sequence).

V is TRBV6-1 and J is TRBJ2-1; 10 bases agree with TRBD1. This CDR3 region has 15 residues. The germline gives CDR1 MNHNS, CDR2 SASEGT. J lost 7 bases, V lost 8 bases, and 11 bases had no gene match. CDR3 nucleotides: TGTGCCAGCGGGGGATTCGGGACAGGGGTGAATGAGCAGTTCTTC. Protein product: CASGGFGTGVNEQFF.

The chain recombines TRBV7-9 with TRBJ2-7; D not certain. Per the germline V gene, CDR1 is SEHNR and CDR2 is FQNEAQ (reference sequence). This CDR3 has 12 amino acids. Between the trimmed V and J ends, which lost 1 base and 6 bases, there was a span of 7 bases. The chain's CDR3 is CASSLGMGEQYF. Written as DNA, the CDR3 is TGTGCCAGCAGCTTAGGTATGGGCGAGCAGTACTTC.

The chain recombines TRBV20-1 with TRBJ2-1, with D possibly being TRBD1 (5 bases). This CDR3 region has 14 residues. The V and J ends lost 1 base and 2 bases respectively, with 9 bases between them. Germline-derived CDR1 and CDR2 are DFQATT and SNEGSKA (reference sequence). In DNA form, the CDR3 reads TGCAGTGCTAGAGGTAGCAGGGCCTACAATGAGCAGTTCTTC. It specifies CSARGSRAYNEQFF.

In DNA form, the CDR3 reads TGTGCCAGCAGCTTAGCGGGGGGCCAGCTCGCCGAGCAGTACTTC. Encoded protein: CASSLAGGQLAEQYF. V usage is TRBV7-9 and J usage is TRBJ2-5; TRBD1 or TRBD2 may be the D gene (6 bases each). Judging by the DNA end, TRBJ2-7 fits better; the J call may be wrong. Looked up from germline, CDR1 is SEHNR and CDR2 is FQNEAQ (reference sequence). CDR3 length equals 15 residues.

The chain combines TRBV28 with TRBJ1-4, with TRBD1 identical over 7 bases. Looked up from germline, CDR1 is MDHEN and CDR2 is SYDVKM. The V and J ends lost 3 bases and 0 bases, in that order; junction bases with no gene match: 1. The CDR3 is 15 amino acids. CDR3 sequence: CASSFQGATNEKLFF. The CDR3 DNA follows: TGTGCCAGCAGTTTTCAGGGGGCAACTAATGAAAAACTGTTTTTT.

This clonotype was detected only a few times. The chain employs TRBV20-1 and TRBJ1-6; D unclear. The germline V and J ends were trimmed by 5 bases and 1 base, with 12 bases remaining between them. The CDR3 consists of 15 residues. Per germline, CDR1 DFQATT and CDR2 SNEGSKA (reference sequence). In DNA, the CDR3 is TGCAGTGCTGAATTGGAAGGGTCCTATAATTCACCCCTCCACTTT. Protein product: CSAELEGSYNSPLHF.

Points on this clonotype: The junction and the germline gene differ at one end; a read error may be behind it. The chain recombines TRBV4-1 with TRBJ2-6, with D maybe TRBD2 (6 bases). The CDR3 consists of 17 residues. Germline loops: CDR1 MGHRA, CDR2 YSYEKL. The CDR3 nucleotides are TGCGCCAGCAGCCAAGGCCCCCCGGGGACTGGGGCCAACGTCCAGACTTTC. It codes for CASSQGPPGTGANVQTF.

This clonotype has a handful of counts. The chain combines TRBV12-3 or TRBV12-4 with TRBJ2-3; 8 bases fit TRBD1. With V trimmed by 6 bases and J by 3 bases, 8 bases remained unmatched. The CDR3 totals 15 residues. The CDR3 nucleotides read TGTGCCAGCAGAAACTACAGGGGGAGGACAGATACGCAGTATTTT. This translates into CASRNYRGRTDTQYF.

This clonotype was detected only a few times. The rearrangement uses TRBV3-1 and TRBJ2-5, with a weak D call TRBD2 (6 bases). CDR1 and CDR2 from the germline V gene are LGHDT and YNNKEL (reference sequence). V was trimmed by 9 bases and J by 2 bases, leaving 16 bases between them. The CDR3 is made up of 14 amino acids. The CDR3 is CASSLIAVQETQYF. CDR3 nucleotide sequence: TGTGCCAGTTCACTAATAGCGGTACAAGAGACCCAGTACTTC.

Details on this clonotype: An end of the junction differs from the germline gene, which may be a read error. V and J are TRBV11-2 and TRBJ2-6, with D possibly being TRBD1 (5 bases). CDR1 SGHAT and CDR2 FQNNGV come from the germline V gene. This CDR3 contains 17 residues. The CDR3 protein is CASSPRSPTVGANVPTF. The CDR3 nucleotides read TGTGCCAGCAGCCCTAGGTCCCCCACAGTAGGGGCCAACGTCCCGACTTTC.

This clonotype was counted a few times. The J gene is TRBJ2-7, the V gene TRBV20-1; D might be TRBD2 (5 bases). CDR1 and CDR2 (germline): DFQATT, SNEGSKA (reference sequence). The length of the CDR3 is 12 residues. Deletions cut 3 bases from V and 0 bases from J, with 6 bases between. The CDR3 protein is CSASGNSYEQYF. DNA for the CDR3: TGCAGTGCTAGCGGGAACTCCTACGAGCAGTACTTC.

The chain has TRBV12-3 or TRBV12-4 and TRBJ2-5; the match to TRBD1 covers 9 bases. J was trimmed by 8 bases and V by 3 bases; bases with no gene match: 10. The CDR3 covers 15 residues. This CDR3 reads CASSLAPGQGLTQYF. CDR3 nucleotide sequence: TGTGCCAGCAGTTTGGCTCCGGGACAGGGCCTAACCCAGTACTTC.

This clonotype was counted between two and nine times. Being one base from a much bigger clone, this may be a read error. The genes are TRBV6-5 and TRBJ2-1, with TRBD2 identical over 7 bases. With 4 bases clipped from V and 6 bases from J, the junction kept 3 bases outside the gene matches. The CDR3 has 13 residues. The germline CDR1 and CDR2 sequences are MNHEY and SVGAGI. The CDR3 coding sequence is TGTGCCAGCAGTTGGGGGGGGAGCAATGAGCAGTTCTTC. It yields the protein CASSWGGSNEQFF.

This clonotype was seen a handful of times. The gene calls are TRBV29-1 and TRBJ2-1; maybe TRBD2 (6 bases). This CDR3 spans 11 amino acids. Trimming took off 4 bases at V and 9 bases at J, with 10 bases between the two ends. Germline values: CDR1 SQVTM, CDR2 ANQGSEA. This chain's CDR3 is CSVGLGGEQFF. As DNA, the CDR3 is TGCAGCGTTGGTTTGGGAGGTGAGCAGTTCTTC.

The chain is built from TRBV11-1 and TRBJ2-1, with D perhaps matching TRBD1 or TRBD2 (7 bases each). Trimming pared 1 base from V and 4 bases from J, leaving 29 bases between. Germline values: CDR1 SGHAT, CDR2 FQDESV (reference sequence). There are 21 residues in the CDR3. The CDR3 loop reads CASSLVGEGTAVRLRYNEQFF. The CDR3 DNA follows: TGTGCCAGCAGCTTAGTAGGGGAGGGGACAGCAGTACGTTTACGTTACAATGAGCAGTTCTTC.

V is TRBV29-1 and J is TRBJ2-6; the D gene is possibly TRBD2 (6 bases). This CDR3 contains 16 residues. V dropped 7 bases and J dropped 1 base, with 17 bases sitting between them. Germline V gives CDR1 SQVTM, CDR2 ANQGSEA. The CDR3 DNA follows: TGCAGCGCCGGGGGACGCGGAGTTTCTGGGGCCAACGTCCTGACTTTC. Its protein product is CSAGGRGVSGANVLTF.

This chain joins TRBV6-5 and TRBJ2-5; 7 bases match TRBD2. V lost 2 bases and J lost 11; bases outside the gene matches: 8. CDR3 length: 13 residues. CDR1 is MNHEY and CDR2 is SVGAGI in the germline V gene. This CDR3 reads CASSYGPRGEQYF. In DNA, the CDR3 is TGTGCCAGCAGTTACGGGCCACGGGGGGAGCAGTACTTC.

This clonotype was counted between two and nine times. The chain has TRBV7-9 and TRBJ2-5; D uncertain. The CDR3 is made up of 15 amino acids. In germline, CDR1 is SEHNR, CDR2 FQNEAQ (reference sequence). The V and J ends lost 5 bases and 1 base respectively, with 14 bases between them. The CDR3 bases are TGTGCCAGCAGCCCCTATCTCCACCGCCAAGAGACCCAGTACTTC. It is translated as CASSPYLHRQETQYF.